The rows below give T cell receptor beta chains drawn from one sample of a study of blood T cell repertoires in COVID-19. Data came from immunoSEQ multiplex PCR; TCRdb stores just in-frame clones and leaves some out. Among roughly 92,000 clones listed, around nine tenths were seen once. Sequencing was done on a sample of peripheral blood. The receptors derive from a man between 50 and 59 years old with acute or convalescent COVID-19. Each CDR3 is given with its conserved first and last residue. D genes are given only for firm matches. Not every row has a clone size; where given, it reads once, few, many or a size class.

cdr3_nt	cdr3_aa	d_call	v_call	j_call	cdr3_length	clone_size
TGTGCCAGCAGCTTGGGCAGGGGGTATGGCTACACCTTC	CASSLGRGYGYTF	TRBD1	TRBV5-6	TRBJ1-2	13	-
TGTGCCAGCAGCTTACCCGGGAGTTTAGGAGAGACCCAGTACTTC	CASSLPGSLGETQYF	-	TRBV5-4	TRBJ2-5	15	-
TGTGCCAGCAGCCCCGGGTCCTACGAGCAGTACTTC	CASSPGSYEQYF	-	TRBV7-9	TRBJ2-7	12	few
TGTGCCAGCAGCCAAGGACAGGGGACATCCTACGAGCAGTACTTC	CASSQGQGTSYEQYF	TRBD1	TRBV14	TRBJ2-7	15	-
TGTGCCAGCAGCGAAAGGTCTGGGGCCGGGGATACGCAGTATTTT	CASSERSGAGDTQYF	-	TRBV21-1	TRBJ2-3	15	-
TGTGCCAGCAGCCTCCCCCCTCCTTCACCCCTCCACTTT	CASSLPPPSPLHF	-	TRBV5-6	TRBJ1-6	13	few
TGTGCCAGCTCACCCACCGGTGACAGGTACTCCTACAATGAGCAGTTCTTC	CASSPTGDRYSYNEQFF	-	TRBV18	TRBJ2-1	17	-
TGCGCCAGCAGCCTAGGGACAGTACAAGAGACCCAGTACTTC	CASSLGTVQETQYF	TRBD1	TRBV5-1	TRBJ2-5	14	-
TGTGCCACCACCGACGATGGGACTAGCGGTCCCACCGGGGAGCTGTTTTTT	CATTDDGTSGPTGELFF	TRBD2	TRBV15	TRBJ2-2	17	once
TGTGCCAGCAGCTTCCGGACAGGGATGGGCAATGAGCAGTTCTTC	CASSFRTGMGNEQFF	TRBD1	TRBV7-2	TRBJ2-1	15	-
TGCGCCAGCAGACAGGGACCCCGGGATGAAAAACTGTTTTTT	CASRQGPRDEKLFF	-	TRBV5-1	TRBJ1-4	14	-
TGTGCCAGCTCACCCGGACAGGGGGCGAACACTGAAGCTTTCTTT	CASSPGQGANTEAFF	TRBD1	TRBV18	TRBJ1-1	15	-
TGTGCCAGCGAGAGGAAGCGGGCTTTCTTT	CASERKRAFF	-	TRBV7-9	TRBJ1-1	10	-
TGTGCCAGCAGTCCCCCCGGACACCCGAACACTGAAGCTTTCTTT	CASSPPGHPNTEAFF	-	TRBV6-4	TRBJ1-1	15	once
TGTGCCAGCAGCCAACGGGGAAGCACCGGGGAGCTGTTTTTT	CASSQRGSTGELFF	-	TRBV14	TRBJ2-2	14	-
TGTGCCAGCAGTCCCGGACTAGGCGGCGAGCAGTACTTC	CASSPGLGGEQYF	TRBD2	TRBV27	TRBJ2-7	13	-
TGTGCCAGCTCACCACCTAGGACACCCAGCGAGCAGTACTTC	CASSPPRTPSEQYF	-	TRBV18	TRBJ2-7	14	-
TGTGCCACCAGCAGAAGTACAGGGAAACAAGTACAAAAACTGTTTTTT	CATSRSTGKQVQKLFF	-	TRBV15	TRBJ1-4	16	-
TGTGCCATCAACCCACAGGGTGCGGGCTATGGCTACACCTTC	CAINPQGAGYGYTF	-	TRBV10-3	TRBJ1-2	14	-
TGTGCCAGCAAGGATGGGGGGAAGAACTATGGCTACACCTTC	CASKDGGKNYGYTF	-	TRBV27	TRBJ1-2	14	-
TGTGCCAGCAGCTTTACGTGGGCTAGCGGGAGGTCCCCCAATGAGCAGTTCTTC	CASSFTWASGRSPNEQFF	TRBD2	TRBV7-2	TRBJ2-1	18	-
TGTGCCAGCAGTTACTCAGACACCACCTACGAGCAGTACTTC	CASSYSDTTYEQYF	-	TRBV6-6	TRBJ2-7	14	-
TGCGCCAGCAGCCAAGATACGGCAGGGGCAACGTATTATGGCTACACCTTC	CASSQDTAGATYYGYTF	-	TRBV4-1	TRBJ1-2	17	once
TGTGCCAGCAGCCAAGATATCAAGGGGGCAGGGTCACCCCTCCACTTT	CASSQDIKGAGSPLHF	TRBD1	TRBV3-1/TRBV3-2	TRBJ1-6	16	once
TGTGCCAGCATCCGGGGGGCGGGGAACACCGGGGAGCTGTTTTTT	CASIRGAGNTGELFF	-	TRBV27	TRBJ2-2	15	-
TGTGCCAGCAGTGTCGTAGGAGGTCAGCCCCAGCATTTT	CASSVVGGQPQHF	-	TRBV6-4	TRBJ1-5	13	-
TGCGCCAGCAGCCAACCAGAAAGGGGGCGGGATGGCTACACCTTC	CASSQPERGRDGYTF	TRBD1	TRBV4-1	TRBJ1-2	15	-
TGCAGCGTTGAAGAACCAGGGGTAGGTGGCTACACCTTC	CSVEEPGVGGYTF	-	TRBV29-1	TRBJ1-2	13	-
TGTGCCAGCAGTCTGGGAGAGCGGTCCCTCCACTTT	CASSLGERSLHF	-	TRBV6-6	TRBJ1-6	12	-
TGCGCCAGCAGCCCGGGGGGAAACACCATATATTTT	CASSPGGNTIYF	-	TRBV5-1	TRBJ1-3	12	-
TGTGCCAGCAGCCAAGAGGAACTAGCGGGAGGGAGCCTATACAATGAGCAGTTCTTC	CASSQEELAGGSLYNEQFF	TRBD2	TRBV3-1/TRBV3-2	TRBJ2-1	19	-
TGCGCCAGCAGCCCGGCGGGGCAGTCAGATCAGCCCCAGCATTTT	CASSPAGQSDQPQHF	-	TRBV5-1	TRBJ1-5	15	-
TGTGCCAGTCACGACAGGGTAAATTCACCCCTCCACTTT	CASHDRVNSPLHF	TRBD1	TRBV28	TRBJ1-6	13	-
TGCAGCGTTGAGAGTTTAGGGGGGGATACTGGGGCCAACGTCCTGACTTTC	CSVESLGGDTGANVLTF	-	TRBV29-1	TRBJ2-6	17	once
TGTGCCAGCAGCTCCCAGGGGCGGGGGGCAGGTAATCAGCCCCAGCATTTT	CASSSQGRGAGNQPQHF	-	TRBV5-6	TRBJ1-5	17	-
TGCAGCGTTCCGGGGACGGAGGGTCCGTACGAGCAGTACTTC	CSVPGTEGPYEQYF	-	TRBV29-1	TRBJ2-7	14	-
TGCGCCAGCAGCTCCATTCCGGGACAGGTTAATGAAAAACTGTTTTTT	CASSSIPGQVNEKLFF	TRBD1	TRBV5-1	TRBJ1-4	16	-
TGCAGCGTTCTGACAGGGGATGGGGCCAACGTCCTGACTTTC	CSVLTGDGANVLTF	TRBD1	TRBV29-1	TRBJ2-6	14	-
TGCGCCAGCAGCTTGGCCGGGGGGCGCCTCGAGACCCAGTACTTC	CASSLAGGRLETQYF	-	TRBV5-1	TRBJ2-5	15	-
TGTGCCAGTAGTCAGGACAGGCTCTCCTACGAGCAGTACTTC	CASSQDRLSYEQYF	TRBD1	TRBV19	TRBJ2-7	14	few
TGTGCCAGCAGCCCCCCCGTGCGAACTGAAGCTTTCTTT	CASSPPVRTEAFF	-	TRBV11-3	TRBJ1-1	13	-
TGTGCCAGCAGTGAGGGACAGAATCCAACCTATGGCTACACCTTC	CASSEGQNPTYGYTF	TRBD1	TRBV2	TRBJ1-2	15	-
TGTGCCAGCAGCTTAAGGGGGGGGGACGAGACCCAGTACTTC	CASSLRGGDETQYF	-	TRBV25-1	TRBJ2-5	14	-
TGTGCCAGTAGTACGGGACTACCCTTGGAGCAGTACTTC	CASSTGLPLEQYF	TRBD2	TRBV19	TRBJ2-7	13	-
TGTGCCAGTAGTTATCTAGCCACCGGGGAGCTGTTTTTT	CASSYLATGELFF	-	TRBV19	TRBJ2-2	13	-